This entry lists 23 T cell receptor beta chains sequenced from one sample in a study of CD8+ T cells in alopecia areata. Extraction of RNA preceded its reverse transcription into cDNA, which served as the sequencing template. Data came from immunoSEQ multiplex PCR; TCRdb stores just in-frame clones and leaves some out. This sample has 100,000 to 150,000 clones, with less than 70% found just once. Sequenced sample: CD4+ T cells sorted from blood. The receptors shown here come from a human donor in good health.

This chain links TRBV19 with TRBJ1-5, with TRBD1 matching 12 bases. After removal of 6 bases from V and 0 bases from J, the junction contained 12 bases not matched to a gene. Germline lookup yields CDR1 LNHDA and CDR2 SQIVND (reference sequence). The CDR3 consists of 19 residues. The CDR3 sequence: CASRGQGARTSYSNQPQHF. The CDR3 DNA sequence: TGTGCCAGTAGGGGACAGGGGGCTAGAACCTCATATAGCAATCAGCCCCAGCATTTT.

V is TRBV2 and J is TRBJ1-5; possible D gene TRBD1, 5 bases. In germline, CDR1 is SNHLY, CDR2 FYNNEI. The length of the CDR3 is 14 residues. V was trimmed by 5 bases and J by 0 bases, leaving 8 bases between them. The CDR3 DNA reads TGTGCCAGCAGTTCAGACAGTAGCAATCAGCCCCAGCATTTT. Translating gives CASSSDSSNQPQHF. Filled out from reference TRBV2 and TRBJ1-5, the complete variable domain reads EPEVTQTPSHQVTQMGQEVILRCVPISNHLYFYWYRQILGQKVEFLVSFYNNEISEKSEIFDDQFSVERPDGSNFTLKIRSTKLEDSAMYFCASSSDSSNQPQHFGDGTRLSIL.

The chain combines TRBV10-3 with TRBJ2-3; D may be TRBD2 (6 bases). The CDR3 extends over 15 amino acids. The ends were cut back, 6 bases at V and 1 base at J, with 14 bases in the middle. From germline, CDR1 is ENHRY and CDR2 SYGVKD. The CDR3 spells CAISAGPPRTDTQYF. In DNA, the CDR3 is TGTGCCATCAGCGCGGGACCGCCTCGCACAGATACGCAGTATTTT.

This clone was seen more than once but under ten times. The chain employs TRBV7-8 and TRBJ1-1; D remains unclear. The CDR3 is 15 residues long. Germline-derived CDR1 and CDR2 are SGHVS and FQNEAQ. Trimming removed 5 bases at V and 2 bases at J, with 15 bases between. CDR3 loop: CASSRTDRGNTEAFF. CDR3 nucleotides: TGTGCCAGCAGCCGGACGGACCGAGGTAACACTGAAGCTTTCTTT.

This rearrangement joins TRBV6-6 to TRBJ1-5; 7 nucleotides align to TRBD1. The germline V gene encodes CDR1 MNHNY and CDR2 SVGAGI (reference sequence). J gave up 1 base and V 8 bases, and 5 bases lay outside the gene matches. The CDR3 extends over 14 amino acids. The CDR3 DNA follows: TGTGCCAGCGATCCGACAGGGAGCAATCAGCCCCAGCATTTT. Protein product: CASDPTGSNQPQHF.

On this clone: This sample includes further DNA sequences coding for the same CDR3. The CDR3: CASSSGTGGNTEAFF. In DNA form, the CDR3 reads TGCGCCAGCAGCTCCGGGACAGGGGGGAACACTGAAGCTTTCTTT. The chain employs TRBV5-1 and TRBJ1-1; 11 nucleotides align to TRBD1. The germline V gene has CDR1 SGHRS and CDR2 YFSETQ. With 3 bases clipped from V and 1 base from J, the junction kept 2 bases outside the gene matches. CDR3 length: 15 residues.

This clone was picked up a small number of times. V is TRBV30 and J is TRBJ1-5, with a tentative D call TRBD1 (6 bases). Germline V lookup: CDR1 GTSNPN, CDR2 SVGIG (reference sequence). V was pared by 2 bases and J by 0 bases, with 11 bases between. The CDR3 is made up of 15 amino acids. CDR3 region: CAWSTGQNSNQPQHF. For the CDR3, the DNA is TGTGCCTGGAGTACCGGACAGAATAGCAATCAGCCCCAGCATTTT.

This clone was found a few times. The chain carries TRBV7-9 and TRBJ2-3; D is perhaps TRBD2 (6 bases). Germline V gene data show CDR1 as SEHNR and CDR2 as FQNEAQ (reference sequence). CDR3 size: 14 residues. Trimming took off 4 bases at V and 4 bases at J, with 12 bases between the two ends. The CDR3 DNA sequence: TGTGCCAGCAGCTCGAGTAGCGGATCAGATACGCAGTATTTT. This gives the protein CASSSSSGSDTQYF.

The rearrangement joins TRBV30 to TRBJ1-2; 7 bases match TRBD1. The CDR3 loop spans 12 amino acids. J was trimmed by 6 bases and V by 3 bases; bases with no gene match: 4. Germline CDR1 reads GTSNPN; CDR2 reads SVGIG (reference sequence). This chain's CDR3 is CAWSRQGDGYTF. The CDR3 nucleotides read TGTGCCTGGAGCAGGCAGGGGGATGGCTACACCTTC.

Comment on this clone: A junction end diverges from the germline sequence, so it may reflect a read error. The genes are TRBV30 and TRBJ1-3; the D is unclear. The CDR3 has 11 residues. Germline V gene lookup returns CDR1 GTSNPN and CDR2 SVGIG (reference sequence). DNA of the CDR3: TGTGCCTGGAGTGTACCCCCGGGAATGAATTTT. Translated: CAWSVPPGMNF.

The rearrangement uses TRBV4-1 and TRBJ2-1; a weak D match, TRBD1 (6 bases). The CDR3 is 15 amino acids. CDR1 and CDR2 from the germline V gene are MGHRA and YSYEKL. Trimming removed 3 bases from V and 5 bases from J, with 14 bases in between. The CDR3 here is CASSHLGTGHNEQFF. The DNA for the CDR3 is TGCGCCAGCAGCCACCTGGGAACAGGGCACAATGAGCAGTTCTTC.

This clone occurred a few times. The chain links TRBV5-1 to TRBJ2-5; 9 bases match TRBD2. J was trimmed by 1 base and V by 3 bases; bases with no gene match: 4. The CDR3 length is 15 residues. Germline V CDR1 and CDR2: SGHRS, YFSETQ. The CDR3 protein is CASSSWRGGQETQYF. CDR3 bases: TGCGCCAGCAGCTCCTGGCGGGGGGGCCAAGAGACCCAGTACTTC.

The chain has TRBV5-1 and TRBJ1-1; 8 positions agree with TRBD1. Germline V gene lookup returns CDR1 SGHRS and CDR2 YFSETQ. The V segment lost 3 bases and the J segment 4 bases; nucleotides outside the gene matches: 5. This CDR3 is built from 14 residues. The CDR3 is CASSSGGEGTEAFF. The CDR3 DNA reads as TGCGCCAGCAGCTCAGGGGGCGAAGGCACTGAAGCTTTCTTT.

V is TRBV5-1 and J is TRBJ1-2, with TRBD1 matching 8 bases. Germline V lookup: CDR1 SGHRS, CDR2 YFSETQ. This CDR3 is 14 amino acids long. V shed 6 bases and J 5 bases; nucleotides not matched to a gene: 9. In nucleotides, the CDR3 is TGCGCCAGCACCACTGGACAGGGCGGTTATGGCTACACCTTC. It codes for CASTTGQGGYGYTF.

This clone was seen more than once but under ten times. CDR3: CSVVELGAFF. DNA for the CDR3: TGCAGCGTTGTAGAACTAGGAGCTTTCTTT. The genes are TRBV29-1 and TRBJ1-1; D is unresolved. There are 10 residues in the CDR3. The V and J ends lost 4 bases and 10 bases respectively, with 10 bases between them. Looked up from germline, CDR1 is SQVTM and CDR2 is ANQGSEA. The variable domain in full, with the rest retrieved from reference TRBV29-1 and TRBJ1-1, is SAVISQKPSRDICQRGTSLTIQCQVDSQVTMMFWYRQQPGQSLTLIATANQGSEATYESGFVIDKFPISRPNLTFSTLTVSNMSPEDSSIYLCSVVELGAFFGQGTRLTVV.

The chain couples TRBV4-1 to TRBJ1-6; unclear D gene. V was clipped by 3 bases and J by 6 bases, with 15 bases between them. The CDR3 spans 16 residues. Germline V gives CDR1 MGHRA, CDR2 YSYEKL. The CDR3 is CASSHPGDGLNSPLHF. CDR3 coding DNA: TGCGCCAGCAGCCATCCGGGAGACGGGCTTAATTCACCCCTCCACTTT.

The chain recombines TRBV7-3 with TRBJ2-7; no firm D call. In germline, CDR1 is SGHTA, CDR2 FQGTGA. The V and J ends lost 0 bases and 2 bases respectively, with 5 bases between them. There are 13 residues in the CDR3. CDR3 protein: CASSLTPAYEQYF. CDR3 nucleotides: TGTGCCAGCAGCTTAACCCCCGCCTACGAGCAGTACTTC. The full variable domain, in which reference TRBV7-3 and TRBJ2-7 provide the parts outside the CDR3, is GAGVSQTPSNKVTEKGKYVELRCDPISGHTALYWYRQSLGQGPEFLIYFQGTGAADDSGLPNDRFFAVRPEGSVSTLKIQRTERGDSAVYLCASSLTPAYEQYFGPGTRLTVT.

This chain joins TRBV1 and TRBJ2-5; TRBD2, the table's D call, was not compared with the DNA. TRBV1 is reported as a pseudogene. This CDR3 spans 17 amino acids. The CDR3 DNA reads TGCACCAGCACCCGAATCGGGCTAGCGGAACACCAAGAGACCCAGTACTTC. It translates to CTSTRIGLAEHQETQYF.

This clone was observed a few times. The V and J genes are TRBV6-4 and TRBJ2-3; D is ambiguous. Germline values: CDR1 MRHNA, CDR2 SNTAGT. The CDR3 loop spans 13 amino acids. Trimming left V 2 bases short and J 2 bases short, with 5 bases between. The CDR3: CASSDTPTDTQYF. The DNA of the CDR3 is TGTGCCAGCAGTGACACCCCCACAGATACGCAGTATTTT.

This chain links TRBV29-1 with TRBJ2-1; 10 nucleotides agree with TRBD2. This CDR3 has 13 residues. V lost 6 bases to trimming and J lost 4 bases; unmatched junction nucleotides: 3. Germline V CDR1 and CDR2: SQVTM, ANQGSEA. CDR3: CSVAGGKYNEQFF. In DNA, the CDR3 is TGCAGCGTAGCGGGGGGGAAGTACAATGAGCAGTTCTTC.

The chain combines TRBV9 with TRBJ2-3; D not certain. Germline values: CDR1 SGDLS, CDR2 YYNGEE. The germline V and J ends were trimmed by 0 bases and 2 bases, with 7 bases remaining between them. The CDR3 length is 14 residues. The CDR3 DNA sequence: TGTGCCAGCAGCGTAGACCAGAACACAGATACGCAGTATTTT. This encodes CASSVDQNTDTQYF. The full variable domain, in which reference TRBV9 and TRBJ2-3 provide the parts outside the CDR3, is DSGVTQTPKHLITATGQRVTLRCSPRSGDLSVYWYQQSLDQGLQFLIQYYNGEERAKGNILERFSAQQFPDLHSELNLSSLELGDSALYFCASSVDQNTDTQYFGPGTRLTVL.

The rearrangement uses TRBV30 and TRBJ1-6; D not resolved. The germline V and J ends were trimmed by 3 bases and 7 bases, with 7 bases remaining between them. The length of the CDR3 is 12 residues. CDR1 GTSNPN and CDR2 SVGIG come from the germline V gene (reference sequence). The CDR3 loop reads CAWSIRNSPLHF. CDR3 nucleotide sequence: TGTGCCTGGAGCATCAGAAATTCACCCCTCCACTTT.

The chain carries TRBV11-2 and TRBJ2-1; 7 nucleotides align to TRBD2. The CDR3 covers 16 residues. Germline assignment: CDR1 SGHAT and CDR2 FQNNGV. Germline trimming cut 5 bases from V and 3 bases from J; bases unmatched to any gene: 10. The CDR3: CASSHPRLAGYNEQFF. The CDR3 nucleotides read TGTGCCAGCAGCCACCCACGACTAGCAGGCTACAATGAGCAGTTCTTC.